The 2 T cell receptor beta chains given below trace back to one sample, sequenced in a study of vaccination effects on CD4 cells after COVID-19. Researchers isolated CD4+ T cells once less than twelve days of culture had elapsed. A positive SARS-CoV-2 PCR test fell between March and December 2020. Of the BNT162b2 and mRNA-1273 vaccines, participants received two doses of one or the other. Their recognized antigens are unknown. Sequencing used immunoSEQ multiplex PCR; TCRdb keeps in-frame clones, though not all of them. This table has roughly 30,000 clones, approximately 72% appearing once. The specimen comprised CD4+ T cells from PBMCs cultured without peptide, sampled after COVID-19 vaccination. The receptors here all came from a human donor who had a prior SARS-CoV-2 infection.

This clone occurred a few times. This chain connects TRBV7-9 to TRBJ1-2, with unresolved D. This CDR3 contains 14 residues. Per germline, CDR1 SEHNR and CDR2 FQNEAQ (reference sequence). The V and J ends lost 3 bases and 3 bases respectively, with 11 bases between them. CDR3 sequence reads: CASSFIGGHYGYTF. CDR3 coding DNA: TGTGCCAGCAGCTTTATTGGAGGGCACTATGGCTACACCTTC.

This clone has just a few counts. This chain links TRBV7-9 with TRBJ2-3, with 7 bases identical to TRBD2. The CDR3 totals 14 residues. Germline V gene data show CDR1 as SEHNR and CDR2 as FQNEAQ (reference sequence). The trim removed 5 bases at V and 9 bases at J, leaving 11 bases unmatched. The CDR3 spells CASSPRDLRGTQYF. The CDR3 bases are TGTGCCAGCAGCCCCCGGGACTTGCGGGGGACGCAGTATTTT. Supplemented by reference TRBV7-9 and TRBJ2-3, the full variable domain reads DTGVSQNPRHKITKRGQNVTFRCDPISEHNRLYWYRQTLGQGPEFLTYFQNEAQLEKSRLLSDRFSAERPKGSFSTLEIQRTEQGDSAMYLCASSPRDLRGTQYFGPGTRLTVL.